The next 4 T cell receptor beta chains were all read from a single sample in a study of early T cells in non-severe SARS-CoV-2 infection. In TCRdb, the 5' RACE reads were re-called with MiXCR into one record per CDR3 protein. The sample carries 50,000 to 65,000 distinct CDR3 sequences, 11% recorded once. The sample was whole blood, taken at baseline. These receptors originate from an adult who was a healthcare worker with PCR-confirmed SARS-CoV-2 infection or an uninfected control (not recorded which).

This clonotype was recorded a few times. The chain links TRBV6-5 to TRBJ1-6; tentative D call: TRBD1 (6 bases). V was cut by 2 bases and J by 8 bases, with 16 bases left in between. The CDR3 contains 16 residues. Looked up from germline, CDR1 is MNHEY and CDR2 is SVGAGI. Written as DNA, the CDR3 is TGTGCCAGCAGTTACGCAGCAGGGGAATACCATTCACCCCTCCACTTT. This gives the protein CASSYAAGEYHSPLHF.

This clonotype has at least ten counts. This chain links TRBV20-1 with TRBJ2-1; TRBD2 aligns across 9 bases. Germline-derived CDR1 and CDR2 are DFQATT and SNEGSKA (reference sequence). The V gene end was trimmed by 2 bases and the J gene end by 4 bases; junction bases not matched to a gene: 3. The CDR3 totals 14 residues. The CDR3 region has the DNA TGCAGTGCTAGACTAGCGGGGCCGTACAATGAGCAGTTCTTC. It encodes CSARLAGPYNEQFF.

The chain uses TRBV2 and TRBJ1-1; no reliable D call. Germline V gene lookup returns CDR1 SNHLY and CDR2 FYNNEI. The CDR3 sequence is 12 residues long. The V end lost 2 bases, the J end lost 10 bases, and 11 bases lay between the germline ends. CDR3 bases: TGTGCCAGCAGTGAACCGGCCCGGGGAGCTTTCTTT. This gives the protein CASSEPARGAFF. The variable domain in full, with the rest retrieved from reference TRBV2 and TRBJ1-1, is EPEVTQTPSHQVTQMGQEVILRCVPISNHLYFYWYRQILGQKVEFLVSFYNNEISEKSEIFDDQFSVERPDGSNFTLKIRSTKLEDSAMYFCASSEPARGAFFGQGTRLTVV.

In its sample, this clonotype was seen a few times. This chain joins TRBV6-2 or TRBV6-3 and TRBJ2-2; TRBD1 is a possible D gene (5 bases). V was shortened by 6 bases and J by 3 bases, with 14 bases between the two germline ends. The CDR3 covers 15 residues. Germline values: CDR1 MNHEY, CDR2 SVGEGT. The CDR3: CASSPQDTYTGELFF. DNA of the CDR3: TGTGCCAGCAGCCCCCAGGACACCTACACCGGGGAGCTGTTTTTT.